Listed below are T cell receptor beta chains from one sample, sequenced in a study of T cell repertoires and HLA-DP antigens. The method was immunoSEQ multiplex PCR; TCRdb's version includes in-frame clones alone and lacks a portion of them. The data contain more than 90,000 clones, about 92% of them singletons. Their recognized antigens are unknown. Material for sequencing was CD4+ T cells from PBMCs. These receptors all stem from a woman younger than 35 in good health and CMV-seronegative. Each CDR3 is given with its conserved first and last residue. Each record gives: V gene, D gene, J gene, clone size, CDR3 DNA, CDR3 protein. A D gene is named only where the DNA matches it firmly. The size field is filled for only some rows; it gives once, few, many or a size class.

>TRBV9|NA|TRBJ2-3|NA
TGTGCCAGCAGCGTAGGAGGAGTAGAAGCTACGCAGTATTTT
CASSVGGVEATQYF
>TRBV27|NA|TRBJ2-3|NA
TGTGCCAGCAAGCTAGACAGGTACACAGATACGCAGTATTTT
CASKLDRYTDTQYF
>TRBV28|NA|TRBJ1-2|once
TGTGCCAGCAGCCTTCCGGGGTATGGCTACACCTTC
CASSLPGYGYTF
>TRBV4-2|NA|TRBJ1-3|NA
TGTGCCAGCAGCCAAGATCTTCTCCGTCGGGTAAGCTCTGGAAACACCATATATTTT
CASSQDLLRRVSSGNTIYF
>TRBV7-9|NA|TRBJ2-1|NA
TGTGCCAGCAGCATGAAGGGACTCCACAATGAGCAGTTCTTC
CASSMKGLHNEQFF
>TRBV7-3|TRBD1|TRBJ2-3|NA
TGTGCCAGCAGCCCACAGGGGGCGCCGACAGATACGCAGTATTTT
CASSPQGAPTDTQYF
>TRBV28|NA|TRBJ1-1|NA
TGTGCCAGCAGCCTCCCTAGGAACACTGAAGCTTTCTTT
CASSLPRNTEAFF
>TRBV28|NA|TRBJ2-2|once
TGTGCCAGCACCAGCCAGGAAGCGGCCGGGGAGCTGTTTTTT
CASTSQEAAGELFF
>TRBV6-1|NA|TRBJ1-5|NA
TGTGCCAGCATTCGTTATTATAGCAATCAGCCCCAGCATTTT
CASIRYYSNQPQHF
>TRBV27|NA|TRBJ2-1|NA
TGTGCCAGCGGACGGGACATTAGCTCTGAGCAGTTCTTC
CASGRDISSEQFF
>TRBV18|NA|TRBJ2-2|few
TGTGCCAGCTCCAGGGTGAACACCGGGGAGCTGTTTTTT
CASSRVNTGELFF
>TRBV7-3|TRBD1|TRBJ2-6|NA
TGTGCCAGCAGCTTATGGGGACAGGGGGCTTTATTGTCTGGGGCCAACGTCCTGACTTTC
CASSLWGQGALLSGANVLTF
>TRBV19|TRBD2|TRBJ2-1|NA
TGTGCCAGTACGGGGACCAGCGGGGCTGTAAATGAGCAGTTCTTC
CASTGTSGAVNEQFF
>TRBV11-2|NA|TRBJ2-5|NA
TGTGCCAGCAGCTTAGAAGGGGGGAGGGCTCAAGAGACCCAGTACTTC
CASSLEGGRAQETQYF
>TRBV9|TRBD2|TRBJ2-5|NA
TGTGCCAGCAGCGTAGGTAGGCAGGGACTAGCCCGAGAGACCCAGTACTTC
CASSVGRQGLARETQYF
>TRBV13|NA|TRBJ2-5|NA
TGTGCCAGCAGCCCGAGGCGGGGAGAGACCCAGTACTTC
CASSPRRGETQYF
>TRBV7-9|NA|TRBJ2-5|once
TGTGCCAGCAGCTTAAGAATGGCGCTATCGGAGACCCAGTACTTC
CASSLRMALSETQYF
>TRBV28|TRBD2|TRBJ2-7|NA
TGTGCCAGCAGTAGGACTAGCGGGATCTACGAGCAGTACTTC
CASSRTSGIYEQYF
>TRBV6-5|NA|TRBJ2-3|NA
TGTGCCAGCAGTTACTCTAGGGGGGATACGCAGTATTTT
CASSYSRGDTQYF
>TRBV14|TRBD2|TRBJ2-1|NA
TGTGCCAGCAGCCAAGGCCTTTTGACGGGGGGGAGTGATGAGCAGTTCTTC
CASSQGLLTGGSDEQFF
>TRBV4-3|NA|TRBJ2-5|NA
TGCGCCAGCAGCCAAGAGAGAAGAAAACAAGAGACCCAGTACTTC
CASSQERRKQETQYF
>TRBV6-1|NA|TRBJ1-5|NA
TGTGCCAGCAGTGAAGCCCCGGGAACCCTCTTCAATCAGCCCCAGCATTTT
CASSEAPGTLFNQPQHF
>TRBV19|TRBD2|TRBJ2-1|NA
TGTGCCACCCTGAGGACTAGCGGGAGAGGAGGTGAGCAGTTCTTC
CATLRTSGRGGEQFF
>TRBV7-3|TRBD2|TRBJ2-7|NA
TGTGCCAGCAGCCCCCACCGGGGACTAGGGGTGCAGTACTTC
CASSPHRGLGVQYF
>TRBV19|TRBD2|TRBJ2-3|NA
TGTGCCAGTAGTCCAAGGACTAGCGGGAGGGTGGCAGATACGCAGTATTTT
CASSPRTSGRVADTQYF
>TRBV27|NA|TRBJ2-1|NA
TGTGCCAGCAGTTTAGCACAGGGTCGGAATGAGCAGTTCTTC
CASSLAQGRNEQFF